This T cell receptor (beta chain) derives from a study of cytomegalovirus exposure and HLA in healthy donors (dated by TCRdb to the late 2010s). Study-level background: According to an earlier analysis of 550 to 750 of the donors, about 190 million T cells yielded 90 million to 140 million unique TCR beta sequences and around 300 Gb of sequence data. Among 300 to 500 genotyped donors of the cohort, an average of approximately 220,000 unique TCR beta nucleotide sequences was sequenced per donor, of which approximately 19% were non-productive. The T cell repertoires of 670 or so subjects were profiled by immunosequencing and related to cytomegalovirus serostatus. Both class I and class II loci were covered by HLA typing, at four-digit resolution. In an earlier analysis of 587 of the donors, high-throughput TCR beta sequencing was used to judge whether each TCR beta V gene segment behaved as functional or pseudogenic. Rather than using new phenotypic data, the later analysis identified candidate immune exposures from TCR beta sequences and from how often those sequences occurred across donors. A later analysis re-examined previously published TCR beta repertoires from about 670 donors and added high-resolution HLA genotyping to investigate patterns of TCR occurrence. An early release covering approximately 600 HLA-typed donors comprised roughly 300 gigabases of sequencing data and 85 million or so unique TCR sequences. The study aimed to test whether signatures of past pathogen exposure could be identified by cataloging public T cell receptors. Alongside the repertoire data, information on donor age, sex, ethnicity and CMV serostatus was compiled. Four or five DR-DQ haplotypes were handled as single units for association and clustering because linkage in the cohort was strong. The number of typed donors differed by locus: about 620-640 for A, B, C, DRB1 and DQB1; 500 to 550 for DQA1; about 600 for DPA1; and 400 to 480 for DPB1. To predict cytomegalovirus infection status, the study brought together high-throughput TCR immunosequencing, statistical association of individual TCRs with disease status, and machine learning. Genome-wide SNP genotypes for about 55% of the 666 donors were used in a later genetic analysis, which treated that subset as a discovery cohort. All discovery cohort repertoires had been generated on a single sequencing platform. Along with the roughly 610-subject first cohort, a separate validation cohort of over a hundred different subjects was used. The genetic ancestry cluster associated with self-reported Caucasian donors included 65% to 90% of the roughly 360 genotyped donors. The paper as a whole reports these results and caveats: Compared with equally common non-associated chains, HLA-associated TCR beta chains in a later analysis were more clonally expanded and had lower generation probabilities. Roughly uniform sequencing depth across donors was assumed in presence/absence analyses, although this assumption may not hold. Some IMGT-functional V segments, including TRBV6-2 and TRBV6-3, could not be told apart with the 87-base-pair reads, so those segments were excluded. According to a later analysis, TCR association rates differed among HLA loci, with DRB1 alleles showing the most associated TCRs and HLA-C alleles showing the fewest. Specific HLA alleles were associated with roughly 17,000 TCR beta sequences at a false discovery rate of 0.05 in a later analysis. Immune exposure information for the cohort was limited to CMV serostatus. According to a later analysis, parvovirus B19, influenza, CMV and Epstein-Barr virus appeared linked to several top co-occurrence clusters. In this cohort, only TCR beta chains were sequenced, and detectable features were limited by the absence of alpha or paired-chain data. In the study, around 150 TCR beta chains were listed as associated with cytomegalovirus. In both the original and validation cohorts, the classifier was reported to diagnose cytomegalovirus status with high specificity and sensitivity. A later analysis found that most CMV-associated TCR beta chains appeared HLA-restricted, with HLA associations seemingly driven largely by CMV exposure. Because HLA typing was missing for some donors at each locus, association tests included only the typed subset. A further reported finding was that TCR beta sequences accurately predicted the HLA-A and HLA-B alleles for most subjects in the first cohort. The sequencing pipeline was judged likely to have produced a cluster of highly shared sequence variants as a technical artifact. The earlier analysis of some 540 of the donors excluded some 15 rarely observed V segments, including chromosome 9 orphons, because counts were too low. Linkage disequilibrium might explain the correlated functional status among segregating V segments, but an unknown experimental factor could not be excluded. An association between a missense DCLRE1C variant and V-gene and J-gene trimming of TCR beta chains was found in a later genetic analysis and replicated in an independent cohort. Three of the identified cytomegalovirus-associated TCR beta chains were confirmed in vitro to be specific for cytomegalovirus antigens. Broadly in line with IMGT annotations, most TCR beta V segments showed up in productive rearrangements about 87% or about 30% of the time in an earlier analysis of several hundred of the donors. While some public TCRs were present in many individuals, most TCR sequences turned up only very rarely across donors. Assigning TCR associations to individual alleles was difficult when HLA alleles, especially DR and DQ, strongly co-occurred. According to a later genetic analysis, donors in an Asian-associated ancestry cluster had fewer N-insertions in productive TCRs than the approximately 630-donor mean. The authors suggested that the approach could potentially be generalized to other disease states and immunological phenotypes.

Its CDR3 holds 14 amino acids, cysteine through phenylalanine. The retained sequence is limited to the CDR3, 42 bases, with the frame set at the first base. The germline V gene (reference sequence) provides CDR1 GTSNPN and CDR2 SVGIG. V was cut back by 5 bases and J by 0 bases, leaving a gap of 13 bases between them. Libraries came from the immunoSEQ multiplex PCR assay. A mixture of 60 forward primers for TCR Vbeta segments and 13 reverse primers for TCR Jbeta segments was used in the multiplex PCR. Amplification of the CDR3 region of rearranged TCR beta genes was performed with a multiplex PCR assay on genomic DNA. The Illumina HiSeq System was used to sequence the amplified TCR beta libraries as 87-base-pair reads. Processing in the source paper ran as follows. In a later analysis, some 80 million unique TCR beta chains were counted across the 666 repertoires, and roughly 10 million of these chains were shared by at least two donors. Raw reads were error-corrected and collapsed into unique sequences by a nearest-neighbor algorithm in which closely related sequences were merged to remove PCR and sequencing errors. V, D and J gene segments were assigned by aligning CDR3 sequences to IMGT reference sequences. For a sequence to be retained, at least a six-nucleotide match to both a V gene segment and a J gene segment was required. A rearrangement counted as productive if the CDR3 had no stop codons and remained in frame with V and J, and every other rearrangement counted as non-productive. Following IMGT convention, CDR3 was defined as the stretch from the second conserved V-encoded cysteine to the conserved J-encoded phenylalanine. In an earlier analysis of 587 of the donors, sequences lacking an unambiguous match to a single V gene segment were excluded. In an earlier analysis of 450 to 750 of the donors, a V segment was called functional when productive rearrangements were above 56.7%, and segregating when the standard deviation between donors exceeded 5%. To diagnose cytomegalovirus status from the catalog of TCR beta chain sequences, a statistical classification framework was built. In a later analysis, TCR nucleotide sequences were compared against IMGT/GENE-DB human TR gene sequences so that V and J genes could be assigned. In a later analysis, CDR3 sequences and most-parsimonious VDJ recombination scenarios were assigned using the TCRdist pipeline. In a later analysis, each TCR beta chain was defined by its CDR3 amino acid sequence together with its V-gene family, and reads lacking a unique V-gene family were excluded. To address suspected cross-contamination and a sequencing artifact, a later analysis removed roughly 580 highly shared, low-generation-probability nucleotide sequences. In a later analysis, a clonal expansion index for each public chain was calculated from normalized within-repertoire ranks of inferred template counts. A later analysis computed generation probabilities with a VDJ recombination model fitted to out-of-frame rearrangements, and checked the results against IGoR. In a later analysis, hypergeometric tests were used to score TCR-TCR, TCR-HLA and TCR-CMV co-occurrence, with a repertoire-size bias correction applied to TCR pairs. In a later analysis, false discovery rates were estimated by permuting HLA or CMV assignments 20 times. In a later analysis, co-occurring TCRs were grouped with DBSCAN, and TCRdist sequence similarity was added when clustering was performed within HLA-allele-positive subsets. Repertoires with fewer than 30,000 or more than 120,000 public chains, plus five repertoires with anomalous nucleotide sharing, were excluded from co-occurrence clustering. The table comes from immuneACCESS by way of TCRdb, which keeps in-frame sequences with V and J called. Part of the clones is missing from these tables; in studies checked, under half for an unresolved V gene and the rest for unknown reasons. V, J and clone size reflect that table, while D and trimming were determined from the DNA. The sample records 75,000 to 90,000 clones, approximately 80% of which are singletons. Clones ranked in the top ten supply about an eighth of the sample.

This clone was picked up a small number of times. Its antigen is still unknown. Base quality data are lacking; no much larger clone is found one base away. In total, roughly 670 healthy bone marrow donors made up the cohort. Cohort members were all nominally healthy when sampled, although unrecorded immune exposures were likely present. CMV serostatus was recorded as positive for some 300 and negative for about 55% of the 666 cohort members, whereas no CMV serostatus was recorded for the donor in question. A peripheral blood sample was collected from each donor, and TCR beta sequencing was performed on peripheral blood mononuclear cells. The Qiagen DNeasy Blood Extraction Kit was used to extract genomic DNA from the blood cell samples.

The specimen sequenced was PBMCs. The receptor was isolated from a human donor in good health. Recombination linked TRBV30 to TRBJ1-1; no D gene call is confident. The CDR3 region has the sequence CAWVGSIMNTEAFF. The bases are TGTGCCTGGGTCGGTTCGATTATGAACACTGAAGCTTTCTTT.